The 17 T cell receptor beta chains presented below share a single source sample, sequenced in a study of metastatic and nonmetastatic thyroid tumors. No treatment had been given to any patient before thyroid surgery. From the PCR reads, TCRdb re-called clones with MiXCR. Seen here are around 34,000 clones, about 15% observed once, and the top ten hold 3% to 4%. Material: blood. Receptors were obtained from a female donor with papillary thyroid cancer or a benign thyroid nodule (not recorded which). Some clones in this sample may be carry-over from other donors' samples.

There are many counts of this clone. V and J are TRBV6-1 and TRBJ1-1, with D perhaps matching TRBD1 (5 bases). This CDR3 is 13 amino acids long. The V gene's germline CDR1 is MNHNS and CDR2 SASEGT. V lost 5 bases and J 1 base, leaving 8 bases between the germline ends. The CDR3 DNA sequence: TGTGCCAGCAGTTATAGGGGGAACACTGAAGCTTTCTTT. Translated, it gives CASSYRGNTEAFF.

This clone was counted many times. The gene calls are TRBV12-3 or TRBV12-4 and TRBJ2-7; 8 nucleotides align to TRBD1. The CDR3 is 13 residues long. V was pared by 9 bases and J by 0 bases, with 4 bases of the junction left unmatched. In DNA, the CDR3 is TGTGCCAGTAGGACAGGGAACTCCTACGAGCAGTACTTC. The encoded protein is CASRTGNSYEQYF.

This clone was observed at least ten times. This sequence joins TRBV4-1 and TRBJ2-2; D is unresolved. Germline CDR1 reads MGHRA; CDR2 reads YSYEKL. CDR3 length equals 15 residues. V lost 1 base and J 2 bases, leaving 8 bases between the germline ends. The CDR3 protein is CASSQGQINTGELFF. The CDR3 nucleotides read TGCGCCAGCAGCCAAGGGCAGATAAACACCGGGGAGCTGTTTTTT.

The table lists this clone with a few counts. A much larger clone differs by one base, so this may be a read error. The CDR3 protein is CIVGSGNYEQYF. The CDR3, as DNA: TGCATCGTGGGGAGCGGGAACTACGAGCAGTACTTC. V and J are TRBV29-1 and TRBJ2-7; 7 bases fit TRBD2. CDR1 SQVTM and CDR2 ANQGSEA come from the germline V gene. The CDR3 extends over 12 amino acids.

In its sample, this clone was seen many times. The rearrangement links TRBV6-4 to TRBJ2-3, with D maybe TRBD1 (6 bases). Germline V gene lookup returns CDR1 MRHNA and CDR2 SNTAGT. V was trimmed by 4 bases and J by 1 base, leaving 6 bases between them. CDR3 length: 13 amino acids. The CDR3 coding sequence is TGTGCCAGCAGTGGACAGGGCACAGATACGCAGTATTTT. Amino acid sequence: CASSGQGTDTQYF.

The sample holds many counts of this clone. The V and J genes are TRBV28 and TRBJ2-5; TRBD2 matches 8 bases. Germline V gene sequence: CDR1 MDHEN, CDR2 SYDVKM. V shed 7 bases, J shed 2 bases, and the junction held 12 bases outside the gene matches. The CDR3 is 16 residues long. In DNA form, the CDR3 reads TGTGCCAGCACCGGGGGGGCCTTCGCCAGACAAGAGACCCAGTACTTC. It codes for CASTGGAFARQETQYF.

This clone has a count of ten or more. DNA for the CDR3: TGTGCCAGCAGCCCCAGTAGCGATCCATCCTACAATGAGCAGTTCTTC. Translation: CASSPSSDPSYNEQFF. V usage is TRBV9 and J usage is TRBJ2-1, with D perhaps matching TRBD2 (5 bases). The CDR3 spans 16 residues. Trimming shortened V by 4 bases and J by 1 base, and 15 bases separated the two germline ends. The germline V gene has CDR1 SGDLS and CDR2 YYNGEE. Looking up the rest from reference TRBV9 and TRBJ2-1 gives the full variable domain: DSGVTQTPKHLITATGQRVTLRCSPRSGDLSVYWYQQSLDQGLQFLIQYYNGEERAKGNILERFSAQQFPDLHSELNLSSLELGDSALYFCASSPSSDPSYNEQFFGPGTRLTVL.

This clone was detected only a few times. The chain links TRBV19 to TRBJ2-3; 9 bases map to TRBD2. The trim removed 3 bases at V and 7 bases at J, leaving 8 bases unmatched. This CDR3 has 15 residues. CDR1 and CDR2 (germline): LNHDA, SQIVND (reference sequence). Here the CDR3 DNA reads TGTGCCAGTAGTATTAGCGGGAGCGCTGGGAATACGCAGTATTTT. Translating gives CASSISGSAGNTQYF.

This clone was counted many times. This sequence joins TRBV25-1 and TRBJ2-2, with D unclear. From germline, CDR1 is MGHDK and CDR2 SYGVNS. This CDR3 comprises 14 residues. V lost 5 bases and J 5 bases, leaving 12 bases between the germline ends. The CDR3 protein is CASSPNTETGELFF. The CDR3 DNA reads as TGTGCCAGCAGTCCAAACACAGAGACCGGGGAGCTGTTTTTT.

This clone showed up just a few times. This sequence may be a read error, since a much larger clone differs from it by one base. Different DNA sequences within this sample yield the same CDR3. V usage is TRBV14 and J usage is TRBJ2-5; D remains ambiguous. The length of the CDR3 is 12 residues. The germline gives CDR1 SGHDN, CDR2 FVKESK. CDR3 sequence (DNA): TGTGCCAGTAGCCCCGGGCGACAGACCCAGTACTTC. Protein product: CASSPGRQTQYF.

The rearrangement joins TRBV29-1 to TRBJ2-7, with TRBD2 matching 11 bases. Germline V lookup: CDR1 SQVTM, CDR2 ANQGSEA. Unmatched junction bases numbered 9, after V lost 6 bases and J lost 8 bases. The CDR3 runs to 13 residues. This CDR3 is CSVSTSGRYKQYF. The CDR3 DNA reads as TGCAGCGTGAGCACTAGCGGGAGATACAAGCAGTACTTC.

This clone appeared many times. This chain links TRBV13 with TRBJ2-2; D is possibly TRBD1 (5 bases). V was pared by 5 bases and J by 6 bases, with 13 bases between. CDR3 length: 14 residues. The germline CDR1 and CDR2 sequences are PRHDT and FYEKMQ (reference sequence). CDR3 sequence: CASSPNRGPGELFF. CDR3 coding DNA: TGTGCCAGCAGCCCCAATAGGGGCCCCGGGGAGCTGTTTTTT. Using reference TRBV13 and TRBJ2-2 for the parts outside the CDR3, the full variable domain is AAGVIQSPRHLIKEKRETATLKCYPIPRHDTVYWYQQGPGQDPQFLISFYEKMQSDKGSIPDRFSAQQFSDYHSELNMSSLELGDSALYFCASSPNRGPGELFFGEGSRLTVL.

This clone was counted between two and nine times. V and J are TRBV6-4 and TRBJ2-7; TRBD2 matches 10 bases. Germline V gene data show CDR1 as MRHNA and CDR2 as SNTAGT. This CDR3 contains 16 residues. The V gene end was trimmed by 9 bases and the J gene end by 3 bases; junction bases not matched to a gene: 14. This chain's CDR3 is CARRTFLAGVIYEQYF. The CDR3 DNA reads TGTGCCAGGAGGACCTTTCTAGCGGGAGTGATCTACGAGCAGTACTTC.

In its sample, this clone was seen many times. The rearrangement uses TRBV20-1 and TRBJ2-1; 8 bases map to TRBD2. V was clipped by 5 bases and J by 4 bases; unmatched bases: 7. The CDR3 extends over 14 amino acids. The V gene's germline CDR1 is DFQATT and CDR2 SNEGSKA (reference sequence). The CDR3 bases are TGCAGTGCTGGAGGACTAGCTGGTTACAATGAGCAGTTCTTC. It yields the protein CSAGGLAGYNEQFF.

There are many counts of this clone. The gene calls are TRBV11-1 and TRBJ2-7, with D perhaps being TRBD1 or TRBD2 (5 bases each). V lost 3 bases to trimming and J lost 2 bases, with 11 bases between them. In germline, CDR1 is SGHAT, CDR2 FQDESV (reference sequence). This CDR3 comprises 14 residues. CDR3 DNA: TGTGCCAGCAGCTTCGGGACGCCCGCCTACGAGCAGTACTTC. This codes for CASSFGTPAYEQYF.

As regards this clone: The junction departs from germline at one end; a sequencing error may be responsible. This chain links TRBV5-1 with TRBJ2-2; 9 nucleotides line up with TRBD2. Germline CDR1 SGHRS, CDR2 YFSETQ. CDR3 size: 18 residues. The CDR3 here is CANSLPRLADPYAGELFF. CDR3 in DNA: TGCGCCAACAGCTTGCCCAGACTAGCGGACCCCTACGCCGGTGAGCTGTTCTTT.

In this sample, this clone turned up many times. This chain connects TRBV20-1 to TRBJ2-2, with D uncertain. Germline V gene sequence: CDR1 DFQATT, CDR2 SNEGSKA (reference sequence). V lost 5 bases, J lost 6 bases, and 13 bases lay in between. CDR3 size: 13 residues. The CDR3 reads CSAALAGAGELFF. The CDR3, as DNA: TGCAGTGCTGCTTTGGCTGGGGCCGGGGAGCTGTTTTTT.